These 5 T cell receptor beta chains were all obtained from the same sample, sequenced in a study of blood T cell repertoires in COVID-19. Clones were sequenced by immunoSEQ multiplex PCR, and TCRdb holds only the in-frame ones, with some missing. Of about 370,000 clones in the sample, 89% are singletons; the top ten hold around 3%. Sequenced sample: peripheral blood. The origin of the receptors is a woman aged 30 to 39 with COVID-19, enrolled during active disease.

The chain joins TRBV27 to TRBJ2-6; D is unresolved. V gave up 5 bases and J gave up 1 base, with 9 bases separating them. This CDR3 spans 15 amino acids. Germline CDR1 and CDR2: MNHEY and SMNVEV (reference sequence). The CDR3 DNA sequence: TGTGCCAGCAGTCCCGAGGTGTCTGGGGCCAACGTCCTGACTTTC. The encoded protein is CASSPEVSGANVLTF.

This sequence joins TRBV7-2 and TRBJ2-1, with 10 nucleotides matching TRBD2. J was trimmed by 2 bases and V by 4 bases; bases with no gene match: 5. The CDR3 sequence is 16 residues long. From germline, CDR1 is SGHTA and CDR2 FQGNSA. The CDR3 DNA reads TGTGCCAGCAGCTCAGAAACTAGCGGGGCCTACAATGAGCAGTTCTTC. Its protein product is CASSSETSGAYNEQFF.

The chain links TRBV14 to TRBJ1-2; maybe TRBD1 (5 bases). The V end was cut by 1 base, the J end by 3 bases, with 6 bases between. This CDR3 is built from 13 residues. CDR1 is SGHDN, CDR2 FVKESK, per germline. The CDR3 DNA follows: TGTGCCAGCAGCCAAGGGGGGGACTATGGCTACACCTTC. Protein product: CASSQGGDYGYTF.

The chain couples TRBV5-1 to TRBJ2-7; TRBD1 agrees at 7 bases. This CDR3 is built from 16 residues. The ends lost 0 bases at V and 3 bases at J; junction bases unmatched: 9. CDR1 and CDR2 (germline): SGHRS, YFSETQ. The CDR3 reads CASSLGPTGSNYEQYF. The CDR3 DNA sequence: TGCGCCAGCAGCTTGGGACCGACAGGGAGTAACTACGAGCAGTACTTC.

J is TRBJ2-5 and V is TRBV24-1, with 8 bases matching TRBD2. There are 13 residues in the CDR3. Germline V gives CDR1 KGHDR, CDR2 SFDVKD. Unmatched junction bases numbered 3, after V lost 7 bases and J lost 3 bases. CDR3 coding DNA: TGTGCCACCAGAGTTAGCGGGGAAGAGACCCAGTACTTC. Protein: CATRVSGEETQYF.